This TCR beta chain is drawn from a study of OX40 agonist ivuxolimab in advanced cancers. About the full investigation: Ivuxolimab was an agonistic, fully human IgG2 monoclonal antibody directed against OX40 (CD134), a costimulatory receptor. Intravenous ivuxolimab was administered to patients every 2 weeks at six dose levels: 0.01, 0.1, 0.3, 1.5, 3 and 10 mg/kg. Among the 52 dose-escalation patients, some 19 had hepatocellular carcinoma, roughly 15 melanoma, 9 renal cell carcinoma and 9 head and neck cancer. In the dose-escalation cohort, roughly 80% of patients were male, and the mean age was approximately 64 years, with a range of about 23 to 85. Patients were allowed to have had prior anti-PD-1, anti-PD-L1 or anti-CTLA-4 therapy, and around 43% of the dose-escalation patients had been treated with checkpoint inhibitors. Partial responses occurred in three dose-escalation patients: two with cutaneous melanoma and one with hepatocellular carcinoma. The point of sequencing TCRbeta in the periphery was to test whether ivuxolimab changed TCR sequence diversity and drove clonal T-cell expansion. The paper covers the monotherapy dose-escalation part of the phase I ivuxolimab trial, which included N of about 50 patients.

Of note for this clone: The specificity of this receptor is unknown. No much larger clonotype is one base removed from it; base qualities were not supplied.

For CDR1 and CDR2, the germline V gene (reference sequence) lists MNHEY and SMNVEV. The CDR3 sequence holds 13 residues, the cysteine and phenylalanine included. Only CDR3 DNA is held: 39 bases, read in frame from base 1. V is pruned by 3 bases and J by 10 bases, leaving 5 bases of the junction without a gene match. Overall results and qualifications from the work: Which antigens the clonally expanded peripheral T cells were specific for was not determined. Low levels of normalized T-cell clonal expansion were also seen in some patients who did not respond. On average, CD8+ T cells showed more expanded clones than CD4+ T cells after ivuxolimab. Partial responders in the 0.1-3.0 mg/kg groups had among the lowest normalized peripheral clonal expansion, especially among CD8+ T cells. At doses of 0.1 to 3.0 mg/kg, clonal expansion of both CD4+ and CD8+ blood T cells was observed from baseline to week 6.

Patients with a history of autoimmune disease or receiving systemic immunosuppression were excluded from the trial. Peripheral blood for TCR sequencing was drawn from every dose cohort at baseline, at cycle 4 day 1 and at cycle 7 day 1. Samples came from an open-label, multicenter, first-in-human phase I dose-escalation trial of ivuxolimab. Adults with locally advanced or metastatic melanoma, renal cell, hepatocellular, or head and neck squamous cell carcinoma were enrolled in the trial. Before TCR sequencing, CD4+ T cells and CD8+ T cells from peripheral blood were sorted into separate populations. For sequencing of the TCRbeta CDR3 region, genomic DNA was extracted from the sorted cells. The immunoSEQ Assay was used for sequencing of TCRbeta CDR3 regions. In its TCRdb copy, this immuneACCESS table keeps in-frame sequences only and misses some clones. Where compared with another copy, unresolved V genes explain less than half of these, and the others have no known cause. The sample includes 60,000 to 75,000 clones, with more than 80% observed a single time. The ten largest account for 11% to 15% of the sample.

This specimen was CD4+ or CD8+ T cells sorted from blood, taken in a trial of the OX40 agonist ivuxolimab. This clonotype was sampled from an adult with an advanced solid tumor such as melanoma, head and neck, liver or kidney cancer. The sequence joins TRBV27 to TRBJ2-4, and 8 bases in between align with TRBD2. The DNA is TGTGCCAGCAGTTTTGCGGGAGGTCCTATTCAGTACTTC. It is translated as CASSFAGGPIQYF.